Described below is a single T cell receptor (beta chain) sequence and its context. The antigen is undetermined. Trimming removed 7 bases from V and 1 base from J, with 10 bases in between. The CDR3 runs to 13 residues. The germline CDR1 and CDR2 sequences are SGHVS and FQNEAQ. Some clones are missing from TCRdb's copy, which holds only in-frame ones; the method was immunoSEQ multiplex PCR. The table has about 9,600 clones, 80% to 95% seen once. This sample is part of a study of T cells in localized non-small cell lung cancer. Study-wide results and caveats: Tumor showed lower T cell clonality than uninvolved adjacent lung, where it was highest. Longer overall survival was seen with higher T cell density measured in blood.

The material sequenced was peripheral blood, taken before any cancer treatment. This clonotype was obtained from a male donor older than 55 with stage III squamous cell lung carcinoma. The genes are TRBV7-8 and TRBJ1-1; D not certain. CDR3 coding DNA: TGTGCCAGCACCCGCCAGCCGAACACTGAAGCTTTCTTT. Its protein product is CASTRQPNTEAFF.